By frequency in the sample, the clone carrying this TCR beta chain is medium-sized (0.01 to 0.1%). Its antigen remains unidentified. TCRdb re-called the reads through MiXCR, storing one row per CDR3 protein. Altogether 160,000 or so distinct CDR3 sequences are present, about a sixth being singletons, with the ten largest covering around 19%. The germline CDR1 and CDR2 sequences are SGHTA and FQGTGA. The CDR3 spans 15 residues. The V segment lost 5 bases and the J segment 11 bases; nucleotides outside the gene matches: 12. The data were taken from a study of T cell repertoires in cytomegalovirus infection. Study at large: From public TCR beta signatures came an indication of both CMV infection and matching HLA type.

Study results and limitations: It was HLA-C-restricted CMV-specific TCR beta clonotypes that dominated the response ex vivo.

The sequencing input was CD8+ T cells from PBMCs. The chain recombines TRBV7-3 with TRBJ1-6; 7 nucleotides line up with TRBD1. This receptor was identified in a human donor in good health (CMV status not recorded). Some clones in this sample may be carry-over from other donors' samples. The CDR3 nucleotides read TGTGCCAGCAGCCCGTACGGACAGGCCGGCGCACCCCTCCACTTT. This sequence encodes CASSPYGQAGAPLHF.